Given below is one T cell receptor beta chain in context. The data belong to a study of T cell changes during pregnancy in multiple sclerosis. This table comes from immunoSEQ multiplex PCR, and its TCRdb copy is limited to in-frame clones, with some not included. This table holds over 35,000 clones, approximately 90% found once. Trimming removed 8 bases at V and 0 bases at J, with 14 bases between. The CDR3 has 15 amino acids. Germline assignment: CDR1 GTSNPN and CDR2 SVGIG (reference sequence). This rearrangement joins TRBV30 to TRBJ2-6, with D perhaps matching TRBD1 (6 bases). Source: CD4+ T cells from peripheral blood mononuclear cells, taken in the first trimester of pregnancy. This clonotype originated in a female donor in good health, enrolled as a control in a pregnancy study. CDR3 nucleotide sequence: TGTGCCGTACGGACAGAATACTCTGGGGCCAACGTCCTGACTTTC. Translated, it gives CAVRTEYSGANVLTF.